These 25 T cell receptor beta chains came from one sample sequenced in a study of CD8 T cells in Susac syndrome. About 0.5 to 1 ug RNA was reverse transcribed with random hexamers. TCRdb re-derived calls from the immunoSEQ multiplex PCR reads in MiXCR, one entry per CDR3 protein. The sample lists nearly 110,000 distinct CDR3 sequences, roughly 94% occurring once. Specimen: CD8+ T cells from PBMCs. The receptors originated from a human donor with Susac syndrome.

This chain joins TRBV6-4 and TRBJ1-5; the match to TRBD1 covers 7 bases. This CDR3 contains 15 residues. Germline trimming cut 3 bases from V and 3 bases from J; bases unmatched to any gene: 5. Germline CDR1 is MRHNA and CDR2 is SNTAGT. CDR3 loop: CASSETGRPNQPQHF. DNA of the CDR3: TGTGCCAGCAGTGAGACAGGGCGACCCAATCAGCCCCAGCATTTT.

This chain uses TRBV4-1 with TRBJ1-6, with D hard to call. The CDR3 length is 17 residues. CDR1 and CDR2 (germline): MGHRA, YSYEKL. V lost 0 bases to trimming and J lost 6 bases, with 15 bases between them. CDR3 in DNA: TGCGCCAGCAGCCAAGAGGGAGACCTTCTCGCTAATTCACCCCTCCACTTT. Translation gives CASSQEGDLLANSPLHF.

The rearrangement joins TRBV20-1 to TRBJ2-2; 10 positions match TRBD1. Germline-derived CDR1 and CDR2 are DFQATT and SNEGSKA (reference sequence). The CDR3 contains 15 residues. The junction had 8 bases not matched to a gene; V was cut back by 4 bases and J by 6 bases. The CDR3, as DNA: TGCAGTGCTACCCATCGGGACAGGGGTCCCGGGGAGCTGTTTTTT. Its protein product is CSATHRDRGPGELFF.

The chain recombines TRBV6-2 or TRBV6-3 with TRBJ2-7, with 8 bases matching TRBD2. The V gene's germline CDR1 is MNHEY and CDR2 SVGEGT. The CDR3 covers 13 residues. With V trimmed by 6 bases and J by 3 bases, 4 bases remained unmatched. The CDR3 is CASRPAGDYEQYF. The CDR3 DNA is TGTGCCAGCAGACCAGCGGGGGACTACGAGCAGTACTTC.

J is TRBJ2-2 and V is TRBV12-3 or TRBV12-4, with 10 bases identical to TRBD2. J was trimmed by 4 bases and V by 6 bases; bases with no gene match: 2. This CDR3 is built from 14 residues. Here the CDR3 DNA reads TGTGCCAGCAGACAGCGGGGGGGCACCGGGGAGCTGTTTTTT. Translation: CASRQRGGTGELFF.

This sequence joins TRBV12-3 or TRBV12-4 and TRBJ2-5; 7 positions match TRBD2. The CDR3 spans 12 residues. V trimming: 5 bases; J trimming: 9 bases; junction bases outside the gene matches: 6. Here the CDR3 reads CASSPGGGAQYF. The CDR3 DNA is TGTGCCAGCAGTCCGGGGGGAGGGGCCCAGTACTTC.

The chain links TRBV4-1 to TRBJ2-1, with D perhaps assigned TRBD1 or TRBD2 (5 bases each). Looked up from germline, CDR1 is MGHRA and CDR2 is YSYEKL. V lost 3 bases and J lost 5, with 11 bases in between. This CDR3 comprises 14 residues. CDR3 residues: CASSHRDGDNEQFF. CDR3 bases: TGCGCCAGCAGCCACCGGGACGGGGACAATGAGCAGTTCTTC.

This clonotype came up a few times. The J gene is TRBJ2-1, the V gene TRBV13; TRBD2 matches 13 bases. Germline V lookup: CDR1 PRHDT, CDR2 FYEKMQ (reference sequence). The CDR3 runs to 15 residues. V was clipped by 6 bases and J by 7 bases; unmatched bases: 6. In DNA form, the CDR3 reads TGTGCCAGCAGTCCTACTAGCGGGGGGGGGAATGAGCAGTTCTTC. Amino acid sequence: CASSPTSGGGNEQFF.

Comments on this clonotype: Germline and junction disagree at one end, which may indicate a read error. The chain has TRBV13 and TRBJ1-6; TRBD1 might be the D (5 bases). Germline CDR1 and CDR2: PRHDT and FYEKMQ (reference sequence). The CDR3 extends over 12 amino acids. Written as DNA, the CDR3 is TGTGCCAGCAGCCACGACCGGGACGGGGCCACCTTT. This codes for CASSHDRDGATF.

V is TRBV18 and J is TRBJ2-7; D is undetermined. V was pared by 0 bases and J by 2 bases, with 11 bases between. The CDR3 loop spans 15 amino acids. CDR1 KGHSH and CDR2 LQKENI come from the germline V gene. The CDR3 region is CASSPPNGGPYEQYF. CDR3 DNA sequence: TGTGCCAGCTCACCACCTAACGGCGGTCCCTACGAGCAGTACTTC.

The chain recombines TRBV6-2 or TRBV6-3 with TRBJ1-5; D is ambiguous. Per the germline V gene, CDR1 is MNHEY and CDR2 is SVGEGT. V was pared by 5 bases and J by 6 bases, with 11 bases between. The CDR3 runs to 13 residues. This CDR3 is CASSPWGGQPQHF. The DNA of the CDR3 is TGTGCCAGCAGTCCCTGGGGAGGTCAGCCCCAGCATTTT.

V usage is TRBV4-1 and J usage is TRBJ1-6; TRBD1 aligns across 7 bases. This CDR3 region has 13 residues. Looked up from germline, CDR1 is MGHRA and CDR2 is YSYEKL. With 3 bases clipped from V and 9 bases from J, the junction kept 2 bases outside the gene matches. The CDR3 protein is CASSQTGRSPLHF. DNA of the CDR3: TGCGCCAGCAGCCAGACAGGGCGTTCACCCCTCCACTTT.

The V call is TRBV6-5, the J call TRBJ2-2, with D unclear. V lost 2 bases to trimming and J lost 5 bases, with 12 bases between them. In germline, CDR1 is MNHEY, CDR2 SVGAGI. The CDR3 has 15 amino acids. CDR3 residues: CASSYLGRTTGELFF. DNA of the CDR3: TGTGCCAGCAGTTACCTCGGCAGAACTACCGGGGAGCTGTTTTTT.

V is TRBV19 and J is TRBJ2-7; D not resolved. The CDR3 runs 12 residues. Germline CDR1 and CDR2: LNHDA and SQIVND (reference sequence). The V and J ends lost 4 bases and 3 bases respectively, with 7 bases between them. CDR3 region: CASSTSIYEQYF. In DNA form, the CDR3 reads TGTGCCAGTAGTACCTCCATCTACGAGCAGTACTTC.

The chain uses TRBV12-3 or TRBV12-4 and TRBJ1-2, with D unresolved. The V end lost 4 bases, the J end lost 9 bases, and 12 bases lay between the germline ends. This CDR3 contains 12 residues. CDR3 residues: CASSSGRDRYTF. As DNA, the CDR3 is TGTGCCAGCAGTTCCGGGAGGGATCGCTACACCTTC.

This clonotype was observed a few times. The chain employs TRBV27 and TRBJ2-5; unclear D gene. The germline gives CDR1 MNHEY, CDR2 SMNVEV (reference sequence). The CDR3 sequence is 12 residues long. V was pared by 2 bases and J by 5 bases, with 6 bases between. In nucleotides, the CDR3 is TGTGCCAGCAGTTTAAATGGGGAGACCCAGTACTTC. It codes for CASSLNGETQYF.

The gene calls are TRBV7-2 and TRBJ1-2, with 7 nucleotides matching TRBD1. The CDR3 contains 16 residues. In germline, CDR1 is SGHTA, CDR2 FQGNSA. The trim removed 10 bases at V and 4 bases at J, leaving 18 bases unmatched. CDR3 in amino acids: CATVFMALRDSYGYTF. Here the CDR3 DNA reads TGTGCCACCGTCTTTATGGCCTTGCGGGACAGCTATGGCTACACCTTC.

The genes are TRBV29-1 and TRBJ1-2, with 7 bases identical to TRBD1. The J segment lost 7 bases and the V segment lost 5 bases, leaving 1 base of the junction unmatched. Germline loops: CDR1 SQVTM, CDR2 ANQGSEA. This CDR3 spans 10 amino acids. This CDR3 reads CSVRQGGYTF. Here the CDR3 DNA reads TGCAGCGTTCGACAGGGTGGCTACACCTTC.

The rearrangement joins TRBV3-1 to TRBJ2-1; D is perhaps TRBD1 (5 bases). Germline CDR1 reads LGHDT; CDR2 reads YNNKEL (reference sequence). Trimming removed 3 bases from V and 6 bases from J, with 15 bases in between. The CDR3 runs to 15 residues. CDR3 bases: TGTGCCAGCAGCCACCTCGGACAAGGGCGCAATGAGCAGTTCTTC. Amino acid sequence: CASSHLGQGRNEQFF.

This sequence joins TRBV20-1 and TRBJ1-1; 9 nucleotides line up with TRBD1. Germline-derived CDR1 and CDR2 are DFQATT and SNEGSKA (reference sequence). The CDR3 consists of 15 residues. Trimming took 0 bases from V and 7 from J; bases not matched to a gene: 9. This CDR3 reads CSARDPPGQGNEAFF. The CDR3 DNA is TGCAGTGCTAGAGATCCTCCGGGACAGGGTAATGAAGCTTTCTTT.

The CDR3 DNA is TGTGCCAGCAGCCCGGGACCACCCCCTCGGGAGCAGTACTTC. Translated: CASSPGPPPREQYF. This chain joins TRBV7-9 and TRBJ2-7; D tentatively fits TRBD1 or TRBD2 (5 bases each). V was trimmed by 5 bases and J by 7 bases, leaving 18 bases between them. Germline values: CDR1 SEHNR, CDR2 FQNEAQ (reference sequence). The CDR3 extends over 14 amino acids. Variable domain in full (rest from reference TRBV7-9 and TRBJ2-7): DTGVSQNPRHKITKRGQNVTFRCDPISEHNRLYWYRQTLGQGPEFLTYFQNEAQLEKSRLLSDRFSAERPKGSFSTLEIQRTEQGDSAMYLCASSPGPPPREQYFGPGTRLTVT.

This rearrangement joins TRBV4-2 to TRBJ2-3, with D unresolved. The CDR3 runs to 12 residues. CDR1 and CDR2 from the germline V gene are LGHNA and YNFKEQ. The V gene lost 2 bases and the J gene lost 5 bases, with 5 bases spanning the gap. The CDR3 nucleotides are TGTGCCAGCAGCCAACAGATAGATACGCAGTATTTT. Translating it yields CASSQQIDTQYF.

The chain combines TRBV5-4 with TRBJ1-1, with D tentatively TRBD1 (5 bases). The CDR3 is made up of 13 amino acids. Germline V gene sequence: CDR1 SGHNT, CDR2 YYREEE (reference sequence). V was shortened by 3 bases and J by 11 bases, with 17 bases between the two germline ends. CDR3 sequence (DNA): TGTGCCAGCAGCTATATACTAGGACAATCGGCTTTCTTT. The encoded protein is CASSYILGQSAFF. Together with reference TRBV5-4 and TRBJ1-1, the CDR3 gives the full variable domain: ETGVTQSPTHLIKTRGQQVTLRCSSQSGHNTVSWYQQALGQGPQFIFQYYREEENGRGNFPPRFSGLQFPNYSSELNVNALELDDSALYLCASSYILGQSAFFGQGTRLTVV.

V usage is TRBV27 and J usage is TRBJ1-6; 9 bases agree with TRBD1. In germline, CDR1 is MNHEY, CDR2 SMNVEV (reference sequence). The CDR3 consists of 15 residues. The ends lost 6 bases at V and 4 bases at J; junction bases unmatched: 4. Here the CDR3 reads CASRAGQGYNSPLHF. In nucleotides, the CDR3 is TGTGCCAGCAGAGCCGGACAGGGGTATAATTCACCCCTCCACTTT.

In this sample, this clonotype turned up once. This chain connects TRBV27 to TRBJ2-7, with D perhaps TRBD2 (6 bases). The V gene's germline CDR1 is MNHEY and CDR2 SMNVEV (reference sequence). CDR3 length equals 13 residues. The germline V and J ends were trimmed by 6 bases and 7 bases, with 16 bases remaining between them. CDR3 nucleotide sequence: TGTGCCAGCAGGCCGGGCCTCGCGGGGGAGCAGTACTTC. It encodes CASRPGLAGEQYF.